This TCR beta chain stems from a study of CD8+ T cells in alopecia areata. Turning to the study itself: Tofacitinib continued for 6 to 18 months and was then withheld for 6 months.

The authors extracted RNA and reverse transcribed it into cDNA as the sequencing template. Libraries were prepared by immunoSEQ multiplex PCR; TCRdb keeps only in-frame clonotypes and omits some of them. This sample carries roughly 6,900 clones, about 66% of them seen once, and the ten largest clones take around a fifth. Samples from alopecia areata patients were lesional scalp punch biopsies and peripheral blood. Notes on this clone: The antigen is unknown.

Germline V gives CDR1 SEHNR, CDR2 FQNEAQ (reference sequence). V was pared by 4 bases and J by 7 bases, with 12 bases of the junction left unmatched. The CDR3 spans 17 residues. The study, taken as a whole, reports: Patients showed less clear TCR sequence sharing than mice, possibly partly because of HLA diversity.

This chain joins TRBV7-9 and TRBJ1-6; TRBD1 matches at 8 bases. The starting material was skin, obtained at week 0. This sequence originates from a human donor with alopecia areata. CDR3 sequence (DNA): TGTGCCAGCAGCTCAAACGATAGGACAGGGTGGAATTCACCCCTCCACTTT. It codes for CASSSNDRTGWNSPLHF.